Only one count was recorded for the clone carrying this T cell receptor beta chain. Authors' methods: Nucleated cell counts were estimated from reference gene primer amplification. Clones were read by immunoSEQ multiplex PCR, and TCRdb kept only the in-frame ones, dropping some. V, J and clone size are taken as reported in that table, and D and trimming were inferred from the DNA itself. The sample has more than 150,000 clones, around 84% seen once; the top ten hold roughly 7%. These data originate in a study of blood T cell repertoires in COVID-19. Study summary: The United States, Italy and Spain provided the acute and convalescent COVID-19 samples. T cells, B-cell-depleted T cells, or PBMCs provided the cDNA or gDNA that served as material.

Per the germline V gene, CDR1 is SGHTA and CDR2 is FQGNSA. The CDR3 is 14 residues long. The V and J ends lost 4 bases and 3 bases respectively, with 7 bases between them. Sequenced material: peripheral blood. This TCR was sampled from a middle-aged man with active or convalescent COVID-19. The genes are TRBV7-2 and TRBJ1-6; possible D gene TRBD1, 5 bases. The CDR3 DNA follows: TGTGCCAGCAGCTCACAGGACTATAATTCACCCCTCCACTTT. This sequence encodes CASSSQDYNSPLHF.